This is a list of T cell receptor beta chains from one sample in a study of OX40 agonist ivuxolimab in advanced cancers. Profiled with immunoSEQ multiplex PCR; TCRdb holds only in-frame clones, not every one. This sample has 11,000 or so clones, with about 86% found just once. This specimen was CD4+ or CD8+ T cells sorted from blood, taken in a trial of the OX40 agonist ivuxolimab. The receptors originated from an adult with an advanced solid tumor such as melanoma, head and neck, liver or kidney cancer. Each CDR3 is given with its conserved first and last residue. A D gene is named only where the DNA matches it firmly. Not all rows give a size; the values are once, few, many and, for expanded clones, a class.

j_call	d_call	clone_size	v_call	cdr3_nt	cdr3_aa
TRBJ2-3	NA	NA	TRBV7-3	TGTGCCAGCAGCTGGGGGACTTATACAGATACGCAGTATTTT	CASSWGTYTDTQYF
TRBJ2-7	NA	NA	TRBV4-1	TGCGCCAGCAGCCAAGATTGGGGGAACGAGCAGTACTTC	CASSQDWGNEQYF
TRBJ2-3	TRBD2	NA	TRBV30	TGTGCCTGCAGCGGGGGGGCGGCAGATACGCAGTATTTT	CACSGGAADTQYF
TRBJ2-7	TRBD1	NA	TRBV7-6	TGTGCCAGCAGCTCCCGGACAGGGGATGAGCAGTACTTC	CASSSRTGDEQYF
TRBJ2-1	TRBD2	NA	TRBV5-1	TGCGCCAGCGCGCTAGCGGACTACAATGAGCAGTTCTTC	CASALADYNEQFF
TRBJ1-5	TRBD1	NA	TRBV9	TGTGCCAGCAGCAAGGGACAGGGTAGCAATCAGCCCCAGCATTTT	CASSKGQGSNQPQHF
TRBJ2-3	NA	NA	TRBV7-2	TGTGCCAGCAGCTTAGGGGGGACCAAGGCAGATACGCAGTATTTT	CASSLGGTKADTQYF
TRBJ1-1	NA	NA	TRBV5-6	TGTGCCAGCAGTGGCGGTGCGTCCAGCGAAGCTTTCTTT	CASSGGASSEAFF
TRBJ2-7	NA	NA	TRBV4-1	TGCGCCAGCAGCCAAGAACAACTCTATTTACGCGAGCAGTACTTC	CASSQEQLYLREQYF
TRBJ1-2	NA	NA	TRBV10-3	TGTGCCATCAGTGACGAGGGGATCACGGATGGCTACACCTTC	CAISDEGITDGYTF
TRBJ1-6	NA	NA	TRBV5-4	TGTGCCAGCAGCTTGAAAGGGGGGCATTCACCCCTCCACTTT	CASSLKGGHSPLHF
TRBJ2-7	TRBD2	NA	TRBV27	TGTGCCAGCGGACTAGCTGGCCCCTACGAGCAGTACTTC	CASGLAGPYEQYF
TRBJ2-2	NA	NA	TRBV4-2	TGTGCCAGCAGCCAAGGGGTAGGAAAGGAGCTGTTTTTT	CASSQGVGKELFF
TRBJ2-5	TRBD1	few	TRBV27	TGTGCCAGCAGTTTACTACAGGGGCAAGAGACCCAGTACTTC	CASSLLQGQETQYF
TRBJ2-1	TRBD2	NA	TRBV27	TGTGCCAGCAGTTTATTAGGCGGGAGGGCCTCATATGAGCAGTTCTTC	CASSLLGGRASYEQFF
TRBJ1-2	NA	NA	TRBV6-5	TGTGCCAGCAGTATGACAGAAAACTATGGCTACACCTTC	CASSMTENYGYTF
TRBJ1-2	TRBD1	NA	TRBV11-2	TGTGCCAGCAGCTTAGGGCCGGGACAGACCTTC	CASSLGPGQTF
TRBJ1-5	NA	NA	TRBV7-2	TGTGCCAGCAGCTTATATCGTGCAGGCCTTAACAATCAGCCCCAGCATTTT	CASSLYRAGLNNQPQHF
TRBJ2-7	NA	NA	TRBV10-3	TGTGCCATCAGTGGTGGGGGGACTGACTCCTACGAGCAGTACTTC	CAISGGGTDSYEQYF
TRBJ1-4	TRBD1	few	TRBV10-3	TGTGCCATCAGTGATGACAGGGGGGATGAAAAACTGTTTTTT	CAISDDRGDEKLFF
TRBJ2-5	TRBD2	NA	TRBV4-1	TGCGCCAGCAGCCTTACGGGACTAGCAGAGACCCAGTACTTC	CASSLTGLAETQYF
TRBJ2-7	NA	NA	TRBV29-1	TGCAGCGTTGTCGGCACCCCCTACGAGCAGTACTTC	CSVVGTPYEQYF
TRBJ2-3	NA	once	TRBV27	TGTGCCAGCAGTTCCTACGGAAGCACAGATACGCAGTATTTT	CASSSYGSTDTQYF